This T cell receptor beta chain stems from a study of glioma-infiltrating T cells. This CDR3 is built from 11 residues. Germline V gene sequence: CDR1 LNHDA, CDR2 SQIVND (reference sequence). The germline V and J ends were trimmed by 10 bases and 2 bases, with 8 bases remaining between them. Using RNA template, CDR3s of TCR alpha and beta were amplified with iRepertoire arm-PCR. MiXCR, applied by TCRdb to the multiplex PCR reads, yields one record per CDR3 protein. The table lists 85,000 to 110,000 distinct CDR3 sequences, roughly 30% of them singletons. The chain employs TRBV19 and TRBJ2-5, with D possibly matching TRBD2 (5 bases). Sequencing was performed on glioma tissue, nonneoplastic brain tissue, or PBMCs (not recorded which). The source of this sequence is a human donor with low-grade glioma or glioblastoma, undergoing nonglioma brain surgery, or in good health (not recorded which). The CDR3 region has the DNA TGTGCCACCACGGGGCAAGAGACCCAGTACTTC. It translates to CATTGQETQYF.